These 18 T cell receptor beta chains share one sample of origin, sequenced in a study of blood T cell repertoires in COVID-19. The repertoire was sequenced with immunoSEQ multiplex PCR; TCRdb's copy has only in-frame clones and lacks some. The table records about 160,000 clones, around 84% of them present only once. Input material: peripheral blood. These receptors were taken from a middle-aged man with acute or convalescent COVID-19.

A note on this clone: The same CDR3 also results from other DNA sequences found in this sample. This chain links TRBV12-3 or TRBV12-4 with TRBJ1-1; D is undetermined. Trimming took off 3 bases at V and 1 base at J, with 6 bases between the two ends. This CDR3 has 13 amino acids. CDR3 region: CASSLLENTEAFF. The CDR3 region has the DNA TGTGCCAGCAGTTTGTTAGAGAACACTGAAGCTTTCTTT.

The chain is built from TRBV2 and TRBJ2-3, with D maybe TRBD2 (6 bases). The CDR3 contains 15 residues. Trimming took off 6 bases at V and 2 bases at J, with 15 bases between the two ends. Germline CDR1 and CDR2: SNHLY and FYNNEI. CDR3 DNA: TGTGCCAGCAGGTGGGGGGAGGCCCTCACAGATACGCAGTATTTT. Protein product: CASRWGEALTDTQYF.

The gene calls are TRBV5-1 and TRBJ1-2; a weak D match, TRBD1 (5 bases). Germline V lookup: CDR1 SGHRS, CDR2 YFSETQ. The CDR3 is 13 residues long. With 2 bases removed from V and 4 bases from J, the gap between germline ends came to 9 bases. CDR3 sequence reads: CASSLGTVYGYTF. In nucleotides, the CDR3 is TGCGCCAGCAGCTTAGGGACTGTCTATGGCTACACCTTC.

The rearrangement uses TRBV5-4 and TRBJ2-7, with 7 bases aligning to TRBD1. V trimming: 4 bases; J trimming: 5 bases; junction bases outside the gene matches: 12. Germline V lookup: CDR1 SGHNT, CDR2 YYREEE (reference sequence). The CDR3 is made up of 15 amino acids. CDR3 bases: TGTGCCAGCAGCGAGAGGGGACAGACCTGGAACGAGCAGTACTTC. Protein sequence: CASSERGQTWNEQYF.

This clone came up a few times. This chain connects TRBV19 to TRBJ1-1; D not certain. This CDR3 is built from 14 residues. Germline V lookup: CDR1 LNHDA, CDR2 SQIVND (reference sequence). Trimming shortened V by 7 bases and J by 3 bases, and 15 bases separated the two germline ends. The CDR3 nucleotides read TGTGCCAGTATCCCTCCGGGATCGCACACTGAAGCTTTCTTT. Translated, it gives CASIPPGSHTEAFF.

This clone turned up a few times. The chain links TRBV5-1 to TRBJ1-1; D uncertain. Trimming left V 0 bases short and J 1 base short, with 7 bases between. The CDR3 has 14 residues. Germline CDR1 SGHRS, CDR2 YFSETQ. CDR3 amino acids: CASSLDGRNTEAFF. The CDR3 DNA follows: TGCGCCAGCAGCTTGGACGGTAGGAACACTGAAGCTTTCTTT.

The CDR3 here is CASSFTGTGGRETQYF. DNA of the CDR3: TGTGCCAGTAGTTTTACCGGGACAGGGGGGCGGGAGACCCAGTACTTC. The V call is TRBV19, the J call TRBJ2-5, with 11 bases fitting TRBD1. J gave up 5 bases and V 5 bases, and 10 bases lay outside the gene matches. This CDR3 contains 16 residues. The V gene's germline CDR1 is LNHDA and CDR2 SQIVND (reference sequence).

This clone was seen only a few times. The chain carries TRBV30 and TRBJ1-2; unclear D gene. CDR1 GTSNPN and CDR2 SVGIG come from the germline V gene (reference sequence). The CDR3 extends over 14 amino acids. Between the trimmed V and J ends, which lost 0 bases and 8 bases, there was a span of 16 bases. The CDR3: CAWSVQGRGVGYTF. The CDR3 DNA follows: TGTGCCTGGAGTGTTCAAGGGCGGGGAGTCGGCTACACCTTC.

The table lists this clone with a count of one. The chain uses TRBV2 and TRBJ1-1; 7 bases agree with TRBD1. This CDR3 has 12 amino acids. V shed 6 bases and J 7 bases; nucleotides not matched to a gene: 5. CDR1 and CDR2 from the germline V gene are SNHLY and FYNNEI. The CDR3 loop is CASRTTGNEAFF. The CDR3 DNA follows: TGTGCCAGCAGGACGACAGGGAATGAAGCTTTCTTT.

J is TRBJ2-3 and V is TRBV3-1 (or the pseudogene TRBV3-2); 8 bases align to TRBD2. Per the germline V gene, CDR1 is LGHDT and CDR2 is YNNKEL (reference sequence). The length of the CDR3 is 14 residues. V dropped 3 bases and J dropped 5; count of bases not matched to a gene: 4. The chain's CDR3 is CASSHGGAGDTQYF. For the CDR3, the DNA is TGTGCCAGCAGCCACGGGGGGGCAGGAGATACGCAGTATTTT.

The rearrangement joins TRBV2 to TRBJ2-1; 10 bases are a match to TRBD1. The CDR3 sequence is 15 residues long. Per the germline V gene, CDR1 is SNHLY and CDR2 is FYNNEI. Germline trimming cut 6 bases from V and 6 bases from J; bases unmatched to any gene: 8. The CDR3 here is CASRAPGTGVNEQFF. The CDR3, as DNA: TGTGCCAGCAGGGCCCCCGGGACAGGGGTCAATGAGCAGTTCTTC.

V and J are TRBV7-6 and TRBJ2-1; 8 bases agree with TRBD2. Germline assignment: CDR1 SGHVS and CDR2 FNYEAQ. This CDR3 region has 16 residues. The junction had 6 bases not matched to a gene; V was cut back by 2 bases and J by 3 bases. CDR3 protein: CASSLKSGGSYNEQFF. The DNA of the CDR3 is TGTGCCAGCAGCTTAAAAAGCGGGGGAAGCTACAATGAGCAGTTCTTC.

The chain recombines TRBV5-1 with TRBJ1-1; the match to TRBD1 covers 8 bases. The germline V gene has CDR1 SGHRS and CDR2 YFSETQ. Trimming took 4 bases from V and 5 from J; bases not matched to a gene: 4. The CDR3 has 13 amino acids. CDR3: CASSAGGPTEAFF. In nucleotides, the CDR3 is TGCGCCAGCAGCGCAGGGGGCCCGACTGAAGCTTTCTTT.

Regarding this clone: Mismatch with germline at one junction end may stem from a read error. This chain's CDR3 is CARSRGGGGLGETQYF. CDR3 in DNA: TGTGCCCGCAGCCGCGGGGGTGGGGGCCTGGGTGAGACCCAGTACTTC. The chain combines TRBV5-6 with TRBJ2-5, with D perhaps matching TRBD2 (7 bases). Per the germline V gene, CDR1 is SGHDT and CDR2 is YYEEEE. The CDR3 has 16 residues.

The rearrangement uses TRBV5-1 and TRBJ2-1; 8 nucleotides agree with TRBD2. Looked up from germline, CDR1 is SGHRS and CDR2 is YFSETQ. The CDR3 is 16 residues long. The trim removed 0 bases at V and 1 base at J, leaving 3 bases unmatched. CDR3 nucleotides: TGCGCCAGCAGCTTGGTCAGCGGGGGATCCTACAATGAGCAGTTCTTC. It specifies CASSLVSGGSYNEQFF.

V is TRBV7-2 and J is TRBJ1-2; 8 bases align to TRBD1. The V gene's germline CDR1 is SGHTA and CDR2 FQGNSA. This CDR3 is 16 amino acids long. The J segment lost 5 bases and the V segment lost 1 base, leaving 9 bases of the junction unmatched. In DNA form, the CDR3 reads TGTGCCAGCAGCTTAGGTGGGGACAGGCGGAGTTATGGCTACACCTTC. Translated: CASSLGGDRRSYGYTF.

CDR3 nucleotides: TGTGCCAGCAGCACCATCCAGGGGGCGGTTGGCTACACCTTC. Amino acids: CASSTIQGAVGYTF. The rearrangement uses TRBV6-5 and TRBJ1-2; 8 nucleotides align to TRBD1. Germline V gene sequence: CDR1 MNHEY, CDR2 SVGAGI. This CDR3 has 14 residues. V lost 6 bases, J lost 7 bases, and 10 bases stayed unmatched.

The chain couples TRBV7-3 to TRBJ1-6; 7 bases fit TRBD1. The germline CDR1 and CDR2 sequences are SGHTA and FQGTGA. J was trimmed by 9 bases and V by 4 bases; bases with no gene match: 9. There are 15 residues in the CDR3. The CDR3: CASSSRDSGRSPLHF. The CDR3 DNA sequence: TGTGCCAGCAGCTCCCGGGACAGTGGACGTTCACCCCTCCACTTT.